This entry is about one TCR beta chain. Its antigen is currently unknown. This PCR relied on a set of 60 Vbeta primers and 13 Jbeta primers. The repertoire was sequenced with immunoSEQ multiplex PCR; TCRdb's copy has only in-frame clones and lacks some. The table records 120,000 to 150,000 clones, roughly 80% of them present only once. V lost 1 base and J lost 8, with 10 bases in between. The CDR3 consists of 14 residues. Germline V gene data show CDR1 as SGHDT and CDR2 as YYEEEE. The sample originates from a study of cytomegalovirus exposure and HLA in healthy donors. General study points: Highly shared variants forming one cluster were likely a sequencing artifact. Presence/absence analyses assumed roughly uniform sequencing depth across donors, which may not hold.

The sequenced sample was PBMCs. The chain joins TRBV5-6 to TRBJ1-6, with D uncertain. The receptor comes from a woman aged 40 to 49 in good health and CMV-seropositive. CDR3 coding DNA: TGTGCCAGCAGCTTGTACGGAGCCGATTCACCCCTCCACTTT. It specifies CASSLYGADSPLHF.